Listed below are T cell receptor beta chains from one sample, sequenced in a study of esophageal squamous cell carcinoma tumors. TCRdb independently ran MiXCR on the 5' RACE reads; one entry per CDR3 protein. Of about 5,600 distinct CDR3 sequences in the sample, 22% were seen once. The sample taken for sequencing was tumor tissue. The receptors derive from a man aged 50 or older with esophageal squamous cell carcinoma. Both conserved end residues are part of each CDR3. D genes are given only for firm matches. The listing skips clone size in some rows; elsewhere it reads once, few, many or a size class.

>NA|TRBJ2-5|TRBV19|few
CASSAGGKETQYF
TGTGCCAGTAGTGCCGGGGGTAAAGAGACCCAGTACTTC
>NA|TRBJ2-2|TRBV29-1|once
CSVGFMGGERFF
TGCAGCGTGGGGTTTATGGGCGGGGAGCGGTTTTTT
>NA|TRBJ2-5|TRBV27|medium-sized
CASSPGHHKLETQYF
TGTGCCAGCAGTCCCGGACACCACAAACTGGAGACCCAGTACTTC
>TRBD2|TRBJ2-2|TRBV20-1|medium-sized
CSARVGPGLAGVDTGELFF
TGCAGTGCTAGAGTCGGTCCGGGACTAGCGGGAGTCGACACCGGGGAGCTGTTTTTT
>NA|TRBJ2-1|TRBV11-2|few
CASSSPPLSLEQFF
TGTGCCAGCAGCTCCCCCCCTTTGAGCCTTGAGCAGTTCTTC
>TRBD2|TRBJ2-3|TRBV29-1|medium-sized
CSVLSAGSTDTQYF
TGCAGCGTCCTTTCAGCGGGATCCACAGATACGCAGTATTTT
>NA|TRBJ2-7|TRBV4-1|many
CASSSAPGAYEQYF
TGCGCCAGCAGCTCCGCCCCGGGGGCCTACGAGCAGTACTTC
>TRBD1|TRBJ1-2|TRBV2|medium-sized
CASRDIGQGAAGYTF
TGTGCCAGCAGGGACATTGGACAGGGGGCTGCTGGCTACACCTTC
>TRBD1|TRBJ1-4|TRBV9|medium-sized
CASSPGGGREKLFF
TGTGCCAGCAGCCCAGGGGGGGGGAGAGAAAAACTGTTTTTT
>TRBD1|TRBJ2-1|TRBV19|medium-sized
CASRDRGEPNEQFF
TGTGCCAGTAGGGACAGGGGGGAGCCGAATGAGCAGTTCTTC
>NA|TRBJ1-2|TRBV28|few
CASLFWGEPNGYTF
TGTGCCAGCCTTTTCTGGGGGGAGCCAAACGGCTACACCTTC
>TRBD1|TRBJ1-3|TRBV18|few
CASSPPGQGRNTIYF
TGTGCCAGCTCACCACCCGGACAGGGCAGAAACACCATATATTTT
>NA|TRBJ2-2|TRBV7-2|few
CASSPRRSGELFF
TGTGCCAGCAGCCCGAGGCGTAGCGGGGAGCTGTTTTTT
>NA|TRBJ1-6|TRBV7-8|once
CASSASGNNSPLHF
TGTGCCAGCAGCGCGAGTGGGAATAATTCACCCCTCCACTTT
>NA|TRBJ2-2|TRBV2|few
CASSLSGANTGERFF
TGTGCCAGCAGTCTTTCGGGCGCGAACACCGGGGAGCGGTTTTTT
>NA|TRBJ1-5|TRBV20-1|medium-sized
CSVHKTGVTNQPQHF
TGCAGTGTCCACAAGACGGGGGTTACCAATCAGCCCCAGCATTTT
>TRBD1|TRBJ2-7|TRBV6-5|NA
CASADRGYEQYF
TGTGCCAGCGCGGACAGGGGCTACGAGCAGTACTTC
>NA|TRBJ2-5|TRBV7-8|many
CASSKGEGYQETQYF
TGTGCCAGCAGCAAGGGGGAGGGGTACCAAGAGACCCAGTACTTC
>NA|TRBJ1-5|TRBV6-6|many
CASSSRTDSNQPQHF
TGTGCCAGCAGTTCTCGGACAGATAGCAATCAGCCCCAGCATTTT
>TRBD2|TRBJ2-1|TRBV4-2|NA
CASRRESGSLSDEQFF
TGTGCCAGCAGGCGTGAGAGCGGGAGTCTGTCCGATGAGCAGTTCTTC
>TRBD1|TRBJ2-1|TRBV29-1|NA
CSVSTGGSRNEQFF
TGCAGCGTGTCCACAGGGGGTTCTCGTAATGAGCAGTTCTTC
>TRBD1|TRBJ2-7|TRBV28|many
CASSSTGGSYEQYF
TGTGCCAGCAGTTCGACAGGGGGCTCCTACGAGCAGTACTTC
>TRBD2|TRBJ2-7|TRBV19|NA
CASSFPGTSGSREQYF
TGTGCCAGTAGTTTTCCCGGGACTAGCGGGTCTCGGGAGCAGTACTTC
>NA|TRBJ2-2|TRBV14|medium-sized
CASSQIDRSTGELFF
TGTGCCAGCAGCCAAATCGACAGGTCCACCGGGGAGCTGTTTTTT
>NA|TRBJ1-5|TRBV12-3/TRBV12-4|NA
CGSLAEGGNQPQHF
TGTGGCAGCCTGGCCGAGGGAGGCAATCAGCCCCAGCATTTT
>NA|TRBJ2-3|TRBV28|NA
CASSSRQRGTDTQYF
TGTGCCAGCAGTTCCCGGCAGCGGGGCACAGATACGCAGTATTTT
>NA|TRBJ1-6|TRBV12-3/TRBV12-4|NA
CASTNVPSPLHF
TGTGCCAGCACGAACGTCCCCTCGCCCCTCCACTTT
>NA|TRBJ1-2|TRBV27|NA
CASSLGGGKSYGYTF
TGTGCCAGCAGTTTAGGAGGGGGGAAAAGCTATGGCTACACCTTC
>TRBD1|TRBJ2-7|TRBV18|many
CASSPRDSTYEQYF
TGTGCCAGCTCACCCCGGGACAGTACCTACGAGCAGTACTTC
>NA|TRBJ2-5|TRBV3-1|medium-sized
CASSQETFQETQYF
TGTGCCAGCAGCCAAGAGACATTCCAAGAGACCCAGTACTTC
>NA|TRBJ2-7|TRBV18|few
CASSPRASSAGGEQYF
TGTGCCAGCTCACCAAGGGCCTCTAGCGCCGGTGGGGAGCAGTACTTC
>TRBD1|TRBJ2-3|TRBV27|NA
CASSWGTGTDTDTQYF
TGTGCCAGCAGTTGGGGGACAGGGACCGACACAGATACGCAGTATTTT
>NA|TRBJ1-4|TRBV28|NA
CASSSWATTTNEKRFF
TGTGCCAGCAGTTCATGGGCGACAACAACTAATGAAAAACGGTTTTTT
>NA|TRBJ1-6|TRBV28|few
CASSFGQIVVSPLHF
TGTGCCAGCAGTTTCGGCCAGATAGTCGTTTCACCCCTCCACTTT
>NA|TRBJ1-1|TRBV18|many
CASSPLERNTEAFF
TGTGCCAGCTCACCATTGGAACGAAACACTGAAGCTTTCTTT
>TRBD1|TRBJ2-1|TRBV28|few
CATKPGQGPRSLFF
TGTGCCACCAAGCCGGGACAGGGTCCTCGATCTCTGTTCTTC
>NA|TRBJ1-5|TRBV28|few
CASSLLNQPQHF
TGTGCCAGCAGTCTCTTGAATCAGCCCCAGCATTTT
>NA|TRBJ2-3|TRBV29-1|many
CSVEAGGMADTQYF
TGCAGCGTTGAAGCAGGCGGGATGGCAGATACGCAGTATTTT
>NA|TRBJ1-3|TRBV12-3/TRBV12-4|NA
CASSLGTPASGNTIYF
TGTGCCAGCAGTTTAGGGACACCGGCCTCTGGAAACACCATATATTTT
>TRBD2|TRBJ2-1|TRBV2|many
CASSSTSGKQFF
TGTGCCAGCAGTTCAACTAGCGGGAAGCAGTTCTTC
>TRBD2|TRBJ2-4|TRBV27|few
CASSPYTGTSGSFPVAKNIQYF
TGTGCCAGCAGTCCGTATACCGGGACTAGCGGGAGTTTCCCCGTAGCCAAAAACATTCAGTACTTC